The 21 T cell receptor beta chains in this list originate from one sample, sequenced in a study of blood T cells in healthy people across ages. With a J-beta primer mix and a sample-barcoded 5' primer, a second PCR ran roughly 6 to 12 cycles. From the 5' RACE reads, TCRdb called clonotypes with MiXCR, one entry per CDR3 protein. Among 1.5 million to 2 million distinct CDR3 sequences listed, around 50% were seen once. Sequenced material: blood. The receptors were sampled from a woman in her thirties or forties in good health.

CDR3 residues: CAIGLAGAGTDTQYF. The CDR3 DNA follows: TGTGCCATCGGCCTAGCGGGGGCGGGCACAGATACGCAGTATTTT. J is TRBJ2-3 and V is TRBV10-3, with TRBD2 matching 10 bases. V shed 8 bases, J shed 1 base, and the junction held 6 bases outside the gene matches. CDR1 and CDR2 from the germline V gene are ENHRY and SYGVKD. The CDR3 is 15 amino acids.

This chain uses TRBV24-1 with TRBJ2-5; D unclear. This CDR3 is built from 17 residues. V was shortened by 4 bases and J by 1 base, with 18 bases between the two germline ends. Germline CDR1 reads KGHDR; CDR2 reads SFDVKD. CDR3 coding DNA: TGTGCCACCAGTGACTCTTCCCTCCGATGGAGCCAAGAGACCCAGTACTTC. As protein: CATSDSSLRWSQETQYF.

The rearrangement uses TRBV7-2 and TRBJ2-3; 8 nucleotides line up with TRBD2. Germline loops: CDR1 SGHTA, CDR2 FQGNSA. Trimming took 1 base from V and 1 from J; bases not matched to a gene: 7. The CDR3 length is 17 residues. Here the CDR3 DNA reads TGTGCCAGCAGCTTAGTGGGCGGGGGGTGGGGCACAGATACGCAGTATTTT. Its translation is CASSLVGGGWGTDTQYF.

The genes are TRBV15 and TRBJ2-7; 9 bases agree with TRBD1. Per germline, CDR1 LNHNV and CDR2 YYDKDF (reference sequence). The CDR3 is 15 residues long. The ends lost 3 bases at V and 5 bases at J; junction bases unmatched: 8. In DNA form, the CDR3 reads TGTGCCACCAGCAGGGCCGGGACAGGGCCCAACGAGCAGTACTTC. Its protein product is CATSRAGTGPNEQYF.

V is TRBV11-2 and J is TRBJ2-5, with 8 bases lining up with TRBD1. CDR3 length: 14 residues. CDR1 is SGHAT and CDR2 is FQNNGV in the germline V gene. V trimming: 6 bases; J trimming: 5 bases; junction bases outside the gene matches: 8. CDR3 sequence: CASRGQGAMETQYF. DNA of the CDR3: TGTGCCAGCAGGGGTCAGGGGGCGATGGAGACCCAGTACTTC.

The chain employs TRBV29-1 and TRBJ2-3; 8 positions agree with TRBD1. V lost 6 bases to trimming and J lost 0 bases; unmatched junction nucleotides: 2. Germline V gene lookup returns CDR1 SQVTM and CDR2 ANQGSEA. CDR3 size: 13 residues. The CDR3 loop is CSVQGASTDTQYF. CDR3 bases: TGCAGCGTCCAGGGGGCCAGCACAGATACGCAGTATTTT.

In this sample, this clonotype turned up a few times. The chain carries TRBV19 and TRBJ2-7; 8 bases align to TRBD1. The ends lost 0 bases at V and 2 bases at J; junction bases unmatched: 3. The length of the CDR3 is 15 residues. Germline V CDR1 and CDR2: LNHDA, SQIVND (reference sequence). The CDR3 protein is CASSIDGTGTYEQYF. DNA of the CDR3: TGTGCCAGTAGTATAGATGGGACAGGAACCTACGAGCAGTACTTC.

This chain joins TRBV28 and TRBJ2-7, with 7 bases identical to TRBD1. The germline V gene has CDR1 MDHEN and CDR2 SYDVKM. The length of the CDR3 is 14 residues. Trimming took 10 bases from V and 2 from J; bases not matched to a gene: 11. Here the CDR3 reads CATDRQGGAYEQYF. Here the CDR3 DNA reads TGTGCCACCGATAGACAGGGCGGCGCCTACGAGCAGTACTTC. The whole variable domain, filled in from reference TRBV28 and TRBJ2-7, reads DVKVTQSSRYLVKRTGEKVFLECVQDMDHENMFWYRQDPGLGLRLIYFSYDVKMKEKGDIPEGYSVSREKKERFSLILESASTNQTSMYLCATDRQGGAYEQYFGPGTRLTVT.

This chain connects TRBV12-3 or TRBV12-4 to TRBJ2-1; TRBD2 matches 12 bases. Germline trimming cut 6 bases from V and 5 bases from J; bases unmatched to any gene: 5. The CDR3 has 15 residues. The CDR3 DNA sequence: TGTGCCAGCAGGACTAGCGGGGGCGAGAACAATGAGCAGTTCTTC. Its translation is CASRTSGGENNEQFF.

This clonotype has a handful of counts. This sequence joins TRBV20-1 and TRBJ2-5; 7 bases match TRBD1. The junction had 11 bases not matched to a gene; V was cut back by 0 bases and J by 4 bases. The CDR3 is 16 residues long. The V gene's germline CDR1 is DFQATT and CDR2 SNEGSKA (reference sequence). The CDR3 spells CSARDPLQGYGETQYF. The CDR3 region has the DNA TGCAGTGCTAGAGATCCCCTACAGGGGTACGGAGAGACCCAGTACTTC.

This chain uses TRBV20-1 with TRBJ2-3; D possibly matches TRBD1 or TRBD2 (6 bases each). Trimming pared 5 bases from V and 1 base from J, leaving 16 bases between. Germline assignment: CDR1 DFQATT and CDR2 SNEGSKA (reference sequence). This CDR3 contains 15 residues. The CDR3 DNA is TGCAGTGCTTCCCAAAGTAGGGGGGGCACAGATACGCAGTATTTT. It is translated as CSASQSRGGTDTQYF.

This chain uses TRBV6-2 or TRBV6-3 with TRBJ2-5; D may be TRBD2 (6 bases). Germline assignment: CDR1 MNHEY and CDR2 SVGEGT. Trimming shortened V by 0 bases and J by 0 bases, and 14 bases separated the two germline ends. The length of the CDR3 is 17 residues. The CDR3: CASSYSASVMYQETQYF. DNA for the CDR3: TGTGCCAGCAGTTACTCGGCTAGCGTGATGTACCAAGAGACCCAGTACTTC.

The chain couples TRBV20-1 to TRBJ2-3; D is ambiguous. V dropped 4 bases and J dropped 5 bases, with 7 bases sitting between them. Germline CDR1 and CDR2: DFQATT and SNEGSKA (reference sequence). The length of the CDR3 is 11 residues. CDR3: CSAISRDTQYF. In DNA, the CDR3 is TGCAGTGCTATTAGCCGAGATACGCAGTATTTT.

The chain uses TRBV20-1 and TRBJ2-4; the D gene could be TRBD1 or TRBD2 (6 bases each). The ends were cut back, 1 base at V and 13 bases at J, with 26 bases in the middle. CDR1 and CDR2 from the germline V gene are DFQATT and SNEGSKA (reference sequence). This CDR3 has 16 residues. CDR3 in amino acids: CSARGSGAPLRGEQYF. CDR3 coding DNA: TGCAGTGCTAGAGGGTCGGGGGCTCCCTTAAGGGGGGAGCAGTACTTC.

This chain connects TRBV28 to TRBJ2-1, with TRBD2 matching 12 bases. V shed 6 bases, J shed 7 bases, and the junction held 7 bases outside the gene matches. Germline values: CDR1 MDHEN, CDR2 SYDVKM. This CDR3 spans 15 amino acids. The CDR3 is CASSPLAGGENEQFF. CDR3 sequence (DNA): TGTGCCAGCAGCCCGCTAGCGGGGGGGGAAAATGAGCAGTTCTTC.

A few counts support this clonotype. V gene TRBV7-2 combines with J gene TRBJ1-1; D may be TRBD1 (5 bases). V was trimmed by 6 bases and J by 1 base, leaving 15 bases between them. CDR3 size: 15 residues. Germline V gene sequence: CDR1 SGHTA, CDR2 FQGNSA. In DNA, the CDR3 is TGTGCCAGCAGGGGGGGACGGGGGAGGAACACTGAAGCTTTCTTT. This translates into CASRGGRGRNTEAFF.

The J gene is TRBJ2-1, the V gene TRBV7-9, with 12 nucleotides matching TRBD2. Germline CDR1 SEHNR, CDR2 FQNEAQ (reference sequence). The junction had 9 bases not matched to a gene; V was cut back by 5 bases and J by 7 bases. This CDR3 region has 16 residues. The CDR3 bases are TGTGCCAGCAGCGGAACTCTAGCGGGGGGGCTTAATGAGCAGTTCTTC. Encoded protein: CASSGTLAGGLNEQFF.

The chain uses TRBV20-1 and TRBJ2-5; TRBD2 aligns across 10 bases. The J segment lost 1 base and the V segment lost 3 bases, leaving 8 bases of the junction unmatched. Germline CDR1 reads DFQATT; CDR2 reads SNEGSKA (reference sequence). The CDR3 sequence is 16 residues long. In DNA, the CDR3 is TGCAGTGCTAGTACGGTTAGCGGGGGGATCCAAGAGACCCAGTACTTC. It specifies CSASTVSGGIQETQYF.

The chain carries TRBV29-1 and TRBJ1-1, with D unresolved. The CDR3 spans 15 residues. CDR1 is SQVTM and CDR2 is ANQGSEA in the germline V gene. V dropped 6 bases and J dropped 0 bases, with 17 bases sitting between them. The chain's CDR3 is CSVAGGTDMNTEAFF. The CDR3, as DNA: TGCAGCGTAGCCGGAGGTACAGACATGAACACTGAAGCTTTCTTT.

The rearrangement uses TRBV12-3 or TRBV12-4 and TRBJ2-6; D unclear. V was cut by 6 bases and J by 8 bases, with 20 bases left in between. This CDR3 is 16 amino acids long. CDR3 sequence: CASSNSRAARTNVLTF. In nucleotides, the CDR3 is TGTGCCAGCAGCAACAGTAGGGCCGCGCGGACCAACGTCCTGACTTTC.

The chain joins TRBV5-1 to TRBJ2-4; D possibly corresponds to TRBD1 (6 bases). V lost 4 bases, J lost 7 bases, and 15 bases lay in between. Germline V gives CDR1 SGHRS, CDR2 YFSETQ. The CDR3 loop spans 14 amino acids. As DNA, the CDR3 is TGCGCCAGCAGCGTGACAGGAGCTTGGAACATTCAGTACTTC. It translates to CASSVTGAWNIQYF.